Below, 9 T cell receptor beta chains from the same sample are listed, as sequenced in a study of cytomegalovirus exposure and HLA in healthy donors. PCR primers comprised 60 Vbeta and 13 Jbeta primers. The table came from immunoSEQ multiplex PCR; TCRdb's copy has only in-frame clones and leaves some out. The sample has fewer than 200,000 clones; around 88% are singletons. The source material was PBMCs. The receptor source for this set is a woman aged 25 to 39 in good health and CMV-seronegative.

A few counts support this clone. The rearrangement links TRBV5-8 to TRBJ2-7; D gene uncertain. Per the germline V gene, CDR1 is SGHTS and CDR2 is YDEGEE. The ends were cut back, 0 bases at V and 9 bases at J, with 10 bases in the middle. The CDR3 is 12 amino acids. The CDR3 sequence: CASSLDRLGQYF. The CDR3 DNA follows: TGTGCCAGCAGCTTGGATCGTCTCGGGCAGTACTTC.

The chain couples TRBV7-3 to TRBJ1-1; TRBD1 matches 8 bases. V lost 4 bases and J lost 1; bases outside the gene matches: 2. Germline V gene lookup returns CDR1 SGHTA and CDR2 FQGTGA. The length of the CDR3 is 14 residues. Here the CDR3 DNA reads TGTGCCAGCAGCTACGGACAGGGGAACACTGAAGCTTTCTTT. Translation: CASSYGQGNTEAFF. Combining the CDR3 with reference TRBV7-3 and TRBJ1-1 gives the whole variable domain GAGVSQTPSNKVTEKGKYVELRCDPISGHTALYWYRQSLGQGPEFLIYFQGTGAADDSGLPNDRFFAVRPEGSVSTLKIQRTERGDSAVYLCASSYGQGNTEAFFGQGTRLTVV.

V and J are TRBV19 and TRBJ2-1, with TRBD2 identical over 7 bases. The V and J ends lost 5 bases and 5 bases, in that order; junction bases with no gene match: 12. The CDR3 has 16 residues. CDR1 and CDR2 (germline): LNHDA, SQIVND (reference sequence). CDR3 bases: TGTGCCAGTAGTCCACTAAAGCGGGACGGCAACAATGAGCAGTTCTTC. Translating gives CASSPLKRDGNNEQFF.

The gene calls are TRBV6-1 and TRBJ1-3; 8 bases are shared with TRBD1. CDR1 and CDR2 from the germline V gene are MNHNS and SASEGT. The CDR3 is made up of 14 amino acids. The V and J ends lost 8 bases and 5 bases, in that order; junction bases with no gene match: 8. The CDR3 sequence is CASSETGARNTIYF. The CDR3 coding sequence is TGTGCCAGCTCCGAGACAGGGGCGAGAAACACCATATATTTT.

The gene calls are TRBV5-1 and TRBJ1-1; no clear D gene. CDR1 and CDR2 from the germline V gene are SGHRS and YFSETQ. V gave up 3 bases and J gave up 0 bases, with 9 bases separating them. The CDR3 has 14 residues. The CDR3 nucleotides read TGCGCCAGCAGCTGGGCCAGACTGAACACTGAAGCTTTCTTT. Amino acids: CASSWARLNTEAFF. Full variable domain (remainder filled in from reference TRBV5-1 and TRBJ1-1): KAGVTQTPRYLIKTRGQQVTLSCSPISGHRSVSWYQQTPGQGLQFLFEYFSETQRNKGNFPGRFSGRQFSNSRSEMNVSTLELGDSALYLCASSWARLNTEAFFGQGTRLTVV.

The chain has TRBV4-1 and TRBJ1-1, with 7 bases identical to TRBD1. Germline values: CDR1 MGHRA, CDR2 YSYEKL. Trimming took 6 bases from V and 4 from J; bases not matched to a gene: 5. The CDR3 has 13 residues. The CDR3 bases are TGCGCCAGCAGGGTCCAGGGGGGCACTGAAGCTTTCTTT. The encoded protein is CASRVQGGTEAFF.

In this sample, this clone turned up once. This rearrangement joins TRBV7-2 to TRBJ2-5, with a possible D match to TRBD2 (7 bases). Germline V gives CDR1 SGHTA, CDR2 FQGNSA. Trimming left V 4 bases short and J 2 bases short, with 17 bases between. This CDR3 comprises 16 residues. The DNA of the CDR3 is TGTGCCAGCAGCTCCCGGAGGGGGGGGCTACAAGAGACCCAGTACTTC. Translating gives CASSSRRGGLQETQYF.

Worth noting for this clone: Other DNA sequences within the sample encode an identical CDR3. This chain uses TRBV18 with TRBJ1-2; no reliable D call. The germline V and J ends were trimmed by 3 bases and 6 bases, with 8 bases remaining between them. The germline V gene encodes CDR1 KGHSH and CDR2 LQKENI. The CDR3 consists of 12 residues. CDR3 amino acids: CASSPSGDGYTF. CDR3 DNA sequence: TGTGCCAGCTCACCGTCCGGGGATGGCTACACCTTC.

The table lists this clone with a count of one. The rearrangement links TRBV28 to TRBJ2-5; possibly TRBD2 for D (6 bases). Trimming took off 6 bases at V and 4 bases at J, with 15 bases between the two ends. Germline V gene data show CDR1 as MDHEN and CDR2 as SYDVKM. This CDR3 contains 14 residues. CDR3 sequence reads: CASSSAGLRETQYF. CDR3 in DNA: TGTGCCAGCAGCTCGGCGGGACTGCGAGAGACCCAGTACTTC.